This TCR beta chain was sequenced during a study of T cells expressing NK-cell markers. The study, taken as a whole, reports: For a handful of donors, these clonotypes were likewise the leading ones in the CD3+CD56-NKG2C+ fraction.

TCRdb reprocessed the 5' RACE reads and stores each CDR3 protein as one record, lacking DNA. The listing contains 550,000 or so distinct CDR3 sequences. The CDR3 has 14 amino acids. Per germline, CDR1 MGHRA and CDR2 YSYEKL. As for this clonotype: Its antigen is still unknown.

The receptor's source is a young man in good health. The sequenced sample was blood T cells: a sorted CD56 or NKG2C T cell subset, CD4+ or CD8+ T cells, or bulk PBMC T cells (not recorded which). The rearrangement joins TRBV4-1 to TRBJ2-1; TCRdb returns TRBD2, unconfirmable since there is no DNA. This CDR3 reads CASSRAGVNNEQFF.